Following are 29 T cell receptor beta chains from one sample sequenced in a study of CD8 T cells in ankylosing spondylitis. TCRdb passed the 5' RACE reads through MiXCR, listing each CDR3 protein once. The sample consists of some 130,000 distinct CDR3 sequences, 6% to 8% of them appearing once. Sample: blood, either unsorted or a sorted T cell fraction (not recorded which). The receptors derive from a female donor with ankylosing spondylitis or in good health (not recorded which).

This clonotype was recorded many times. The V gene is TRBV12-3 or TRBV12-4, the J gene TRBJ2-5; a weak D match, TRBD2 (6 bases). CDR3 length: 15 residues. V shed 3 bases and J shed 2 bases, with 13 bases lying between them. CDR3 protein: CASSFLGLQQETQYF. In DNA, the CDR3 is TGTGCCAGCAGTTTCCTCGGACTACAACAAGAGACCCAGTACTTC.

The chain joins TRBV5-1 to TRBJ2-6; weak D call: TRBD2 (6 bases). Germline V gene sequence: CDR1 SGHRS, CDR2 YFSETQ. The V and J ends lost 4 bases and 6 bases respectively, with 14 bases between them. This CDR3 has 15 amino acids. The CDR3 nucleotides read TGCGCCAGCAGCCCCGGGACTGCCAAGGCCAACGTCCTGACTTTC. Residues: CASSPGTAKANVLTF.

This clonotype was found many times. The genes are TRBV20-1 and TRBJ2-7, with 13 bases matching TRBD2. V was clipped by 4 bases and J by 3 bases; unmatched bases: 3. The CDR3 runs 14 residues. Germline V gene data show CDR1 as DFQATT and CDR2 as SNEGSKA (reference sequence). CDR3: CSAIRTSGSYEQYF. The CDR3 DNA sequence: TGCAGTGCTATTCGGACTAGCGGGAGCTACGAGCAGTACTTC.

Many counts were recorded for this clonotype. V usage is TRBV6-1 and J usage is TRBJ1-2; the D is unclear. This CDR3 is 13 amino acids long. Germline V CDR1 and CDR2: MNHNS, SASEGT. Deletions cut 1 base from V and 7 bases from J, with 10 bases between. The CDR3 DNA follows: TGTGCCAGCAGTGAAGACGAGTCGGGTGGCTACACCTTC. Its protein product is CASSEDESGGYTF.

The J gene is TRBJ2-7, the V gene TRBV7-4, with TRBD1 matching over 7 bases. This CDR3 contains 16 residues. Germline loops: CDR1 SGHVT, CDR2 SQSDAQ. V lost 4 bases to trimming and J lost 3 bases; unmatched junction nucleotides: 12. CDR3: CASSSLRGRIVYEQYF. CDR3 sequence (DNA): TGTGCCAGCAGCTCCTTAAGGGGGCGAATAGTCTACGAGCAGTACTTC. Filled out from reference TRBV7-4 and TRBJ2-7, the complete variable domain reads GAGVSQSPRYKVAKRGRDVALRCDSISGHVTLYWYRQTLGQGSEVLTYSQSDAQRDKSGRPSGRFSAERPERSVSTLKIQRTEQGDSAVYLCASSSLRGRIVYEQYFGPGTRLTVT.

This clonotype appeared many times. The J gene is TRBJ2-7, the V gene TRBV6-1; D possibly matches TRBD1 or TRBD2 (6 bases each). Germline-derived CDR1 and CDR2 are MNHNS and SASEGT. Between the trimmed V and J ends, which lost 8 bases and 0 bases, there was a span of 17 bases. The CDR3 spans 15 residues. The CDR3 DNA reads TGTGCCAGCTCGACCCGGAGGGGGTCCTCCTACGAGCAGTACTTC. Residues: CASSTRRGSSYEQYF.

This clonotype was seen repeatedly, ten times or more. The J gene is TRBJ2-1, the V gene TRBV5-1, with TRBD2 matching 10 bases. CDR3 length: 15 amino acids. Germline values: CDR1 SGHRS, CDR2 YFSETQ. V trimming: 1 base; J trimming: 6 bases; junction bases outside the gene matches: 4. The CDR3 sequence: CASSLTSGAINEQFF. As DNA, the CDR3 is TGCGCCAGCAGCTTGACTAGCGGGGCGATCAATGAGCAGTTCTTC.

This clonotype was recorded many times. The chain has TRBV11-2 and TRBJ1-1; D is unclear. Trimming took 1 base from V and 8 from J, leaving 8 bases between them. CDR3 length: 12 residues. Germline V CDR1 and CDR2: SGHAT, FQNNGV. The CDR3: CASSLVVSEAFF. The CDR3 DNA reads as TGTGCCAGCAGCTTAGTGGTCAGCGAAGCTTTCTTT. Full variable domain (outside the CDR3, taken from reference TRBV11-2 and TRBJ1-1): EAGVAQSPRYKIIEKRQSVAFWCNPISGHATLYWYQQILGQGPKLLIQFQNNGVVDDSQLPKDRFSAERLKGVDSTLKIQPAKLEDSAVYLCASSLVVSEAFFGQGTRLTVV.

This clonotype turned up a few times. This chain links TRBV27 with TRBJ2-2; D gene ambiguous. V lost 6 bases and J lost 5, with 7 bases in between. The germline gives CDR1 MNHEY, CDR2 SMNVEV (reference sequence). CDR3 length equals 12 residues. The CDR3 coding sequence is TGTGCCAGCAGCTATTTAACCGGGGAGCTGTTTTTT. It specifies CASSYLTGELFF.

This clonotype was seen ten or more times. The V call is TRBV5-1, the J call TRBJ2-7; a possible D gene is TRBD2 (6 bases). Trimming left V 4 bases short and J 6 bases short, with 14 bases between. This CDR3 region has 13 residues. Germline CDR1 SGHRS, CDR2 YFSETQ. The CDR3 sequence: CASSAGPPSEQYF. As DNA, the CDR3 is TGCGCCAGCAGCGCGGGACCCCCGTCCGAGCAGTACTTC.

This clonotype was counted between two and nine times. The chain has TRBV7-2 and TRBJ2-1; D gene uncertain. There are 13 residues in the CDR3. Between the trimmed V and J ends, which lost 2 bases and 9 bases, there was a span of 11 bases. Germline V gene lookup returns CDR1 SGHTA and CDR2 FQGNSA. This CDR3 is CASSLIKGSEQFF. CDR3 coding DNA: TGTGCCAGCAGCTTAATCAAGGGAAGTGAGCAGTTCTTC. The full variable domain, with the rest looked up from reference TRBV7-2 and TRBJ2-1, is GAGVSQSPSNKVTEKGKDVELRCDPISGHTALYWYRQSLGQGLEFLIYFQGNSAPDKSGLPSDRFSAERTGGSVSTLTIQRTQQEDSAVYLCASSLIKGSEQFFGPGTRLTVL.

At least ten counts were recorded for this clonotype. The rearrangement links TRBV5-1 to TRBJ2-2, with a possible D match to TRBD1 (6 bases). In germline, CDR1 is SGHRS, CDR2 YFSETQ. The CDR3 is made up of 15 amino acids. The germline V and J ends were trimmed by 0 bases and 6 bases, with 12 bases remaining between them. CDR3 sequence: CASSLEGQGSGELFF. The DNA of the CDR3 is TGCGCCAGCAGCTTGGAGGGGCAGGGGTCCGGGGAGCTGTTTTTT.

At least ten counts were recorded for this clonotype. The chain employs TRBV7-2 and TRBJ2-2, with 7 nucleotides matching TRBD1. CDR1 is SGHTA and CDR2 is FQGNSA in the germline V gene. This CDR3 region has 15 residues. With 8 bases clipped from V and 0 bases from J, the junction kept 6 bases outside the gene matches. The CDR3 region is CASRPGQTNTGELFF. Here the CDR3 DNA reads TGTGCCAGCCGCCCGGGACAGACGAACACCGGGGAGCTGTTTTTT.

This clonotype was picked up many times. The rearrangement uses TRBV5-6 and TRBJ1-6, with D possibly TRBD1 on 5 matching bases. Trimming pared 7 bases from V and 10 bases from J, leaving 27 bases between. The CDR3 contains 17 residues. Germline V CDR1 and CDR2: SGHDT, YYEEEE. The CDR3 DNA is TGTGCCAGCGCTCGACAGCAAACTCGTCGGCTTTGGTCACCCCTCCACTTT. This gives the protein CASARQQTRRLWSPLHF.

This clonotype was found many times. The CDR3 spells CAWSVGRGYEQYF. The CDR3 DNA is TGTGCCTGGAGTGTCGGGAGGGGGTACGAGCAGTACTTC. The chain recombines TRBV30 with TRBJ2-7, with 8 bases matching TRBD2. Unmatched junction bases numbered 2, after V lost 0 bases and J lost 4 bases. The CDR3 length is 13 residues. CDR1 and CDR2 from the germline V gene are GTSNPN and SVGIG (reference sequence).

This clonotype has a count of ten or more. The rearrangement joins TRBV7-9 to TRBJ2-5, with TRBD2 identical over 12 bases. Trimming took 5 bases from V and 3 from J; bases not matched to a gene: 1. CDR3 length equals 14 residues. In germline, CDR1 is SEHNR, CDR2 FQNEAQ (reference sequence). CDR3: CASSRTSGKETQYF. The DNA for the CDR3 is TGTGCCAGCAGCCGGACTAGCGGGAAAGAGACCCAGTACTTC.

This clonotype was observed at least ten times. The chain combines TRBV6-5 with TRBJ2-5; TRBD1 matches at 7 bases. The CDR3 has 18 amino acids. V was pared by 4 bases and J by 5 bases, with 19 bases of the junction left unmatched. Germline V gives CDR1 MNHEY, CDR2 SVGAGI. The CDR3 is CASSLRTSLQGFQETQYF. The CDR3 bases are TGTGCCAGCAGTTTACGGACCTCTCTACAGGGGTTTCAGGAGACCCAGTACTTC.

The sample holds many counts of this clonotype. The J gene is TRBJ1-5, the V gene TRBV10-3, with 7 bases fitting TRBD1. In germline, CDR1 is ENHRY, CDR2 SYGVKD. V shed 0 bases, J shed 0 bases, and the junction held 2 bases outside the gene matches. This CDR3 region has 16 residues. The CDR3 coding sequence is TGTGCCATCAGTGAGTCCAGGGGGACTAGCAATCAGCCCCAGCATTTT. Amino acid sequence: CAISESRGTSNQPQHF.

This clonotype was picked up many times. The rearrangement links TRBV7-9 to TRBJ2-1, with D perhaps being TRBD1 or TRBD2 (5 bases each). The CDR3 is made up of 13 amino acids. The ends were cut back, 3 bases at V and 12 bases at J, with 15 bases in the middle. From germline, CDR1 is SEHNR and CDR2 FQNEAQ (reference sequence). CDR3 nucleotide sequence: TGTGCCAGCAGCTTGGGACCCCAGATTTGGCAGTTCTTC. It translates to CASSLGPQIWQFF.

The table lists this clonotype with many counts. This chain connects TRBV5-6 to TRBJ2-7; D possibly corresponds to TRBD2 (6 bases). The CDR3 totals 14 residues. V was clipped by 2 bases and J by 4 bases, with 13 bases between them. Germline lookup yields CDR1 SGHDT and CDR2 YYEEEE. Written as DNA, the CDR3 is TGTGCCAGCAGCTTCGGCGGGGCTACATACGAGCAGTACTTC. Protein sequence: CASSFGGATYEQYF.

Many counts were recorded for this clonotype. The V and J genes are TRBV7-9 and TRBJ2-2; D call uncertain. Germline loops: CDR1 SEHNR, CDR2 FQNEAQ (reference sequence). This CDR3 contains 14 residues. The V end was cut by 2 bases, the J end by 4 bases, with 8 bases between. CDR3 sequence reads: CASSLSSSTGELFF. CDR3 in DNA: TGTGCCAGCAGCTTATCTTCAAGCACCGGGGAGCTGTTTTTT.

This clonotype was picked up many times. The rearrangement uses TRBV6-1 and TRBJ2-7, with D possibly matching TRBD2 (5 bases). Trimming removed 2 bases from V and 5 bases from J, with 7 bases in between. Germline V gene sequence: CDR1 MNHNS, CDR2 SASEGT. This CDR3 region has 12 residues. In DNA, the CDR3 is TGTGCCAGCAGTGAACCCGGGGACGAGCAGTACTTC. It translates to CASSEPGDEQYF.

This clonotype was seen at least ten times. CDR3 sequence reads: CASSYRGGDTEAFF. As DNA, the CDR3 is TGTGCCAGCAGTTACCGGGGAGGGGACACTGAAGCTTTCTTT. This chain links TRBV6-5 with TRBJ1-1; tentative D call: TRBD1 (5 bases). The CDR3 extends over 14 amino acids. Germline V gene data show CDR1 as MNHEY and CDR2 as SVGAGI. V was shortened by 2 bases and J by 3 bases, with 10 bases between the two germline ends.

The chain combines TRBV6-2 or TRBV6-3 with TRBJ1-2, with 7 bases fitting TRBD1. CDR1 is MNHEY and CDR2 is SVGEGT in the germline V gene. This CDR3 is 17 amino acids long. V shed 1 base and J 0 bases; nucleotides not matched to a gene: 8. The CDR3 coding sequence is TGTGCCAGCAGTTACTTTCAGACGGGACAGACTAACTATGGCTACACCTTC. The encoded protein is CASSYFQTGQTNYGYTF.

In this sample, this clonotype turned up many times. The V and J genes are TRBV7-9 and TRBJ2-5, with D unclear. V was clipped by 8 bases and J by 1 base, with 8 bases between them. Germline CDR1 is SEHNR and CDR2 is FQNEAQ (reference sequence). There are 12 residues in the CDR3. DNA of the CDR3: TGTGCCAGCGGTCGAAGCCAAGAGACCCAGTACTTC. It is translated as CASGRSQETQYF.

In this sample, this clonotype turned up many times. This rearrangement joins TRBV5-1 to TRBJ1-4; 7 bases are shared with TRBD1. This CDR3 contains 14 residues. Germline loops: CDR1 SGHRS, CDR2 YFSETQ. V lost 2 bases and J lost 4; bases outside the gene matches: 2. The DNA of the CDR3 is TGCGCCAGCAGCTTACAGGGGAATAATGAAAAACTGTTTTTT. Translated: CASSLQGNNEKLFF.

This clonotype has at least ten counts. Relative to the germline gene, one junction end is altered; a read error may explain this. The chain links TRBV9 to TRBJ1-5; D is unresolved. The length of the CDR3 is 10 residues. Germline V gives CDR1 SGDLS, CDR2 YYNGEE. The CDR3 sequence is CASSTPDLAF. The CDR3 DNA reads as TGTGCCAGCAGCACCCCGGACCTGGCTTTT.

This clonotype came up many times. The rearrangement joins TRBV6-1 to TRBJ2-3; 7 bases are shared with TRBD1. This CDR3 is 13 amino acids long. After removal of 4 bases from V and 6 bases from J, the junction contained 4 bases not matched to a gene. The germline V gene encodes CDR1 MNHNS and CDR2 SASEGT. The CDR3 sequence: CASSGTRGDTQYF. DNA of the CDR3: TGTGCCAGCAGTGGAACCAGGGGGGATACGCAGTATTTT.

The chain links TRBV3-1 to TRBJ2-7; D might be TRBD2 (6 bases). Germline V gene data show CDR1 as LGHDT and CDR2 as YNNKEL (reference sequence). Trimming removed 1 base from V and 2 bases from J, with 6 bases in between. This CDR3 contains 13 residues. The CDR3 sequence is CASSQGEAYEQYF. CDR3 nucleotides: TGTGCCAGCAGCCAAGGGGAGGCCTACGAGCAGTACTTC.